Detailed here is one T cell receptor beta chain. Its antigen remains unidentified. This entry comes from a study of cytomegalovirus exposure and HLA in healthy donors. General study points: Most TCR sequences proved rare, with some public TCRs found in many donors.

Amplification used 60 Vbeta primers and 13 Jbeta primers. The data were produced by immunoSEQ multiplex PCR, yet TCRdb's version contains in-frame clones alone and is incomplete. This table holds about 200,000 clones, almost 80% found once. V dropped 0 bases and J dropped 7; count of bases not matched to a gene: 0. This CDR3 has 12 amino acids. Germline V gene data show CDR1 as SGDLS and CDR2 as YYNGEE. The chain recombines TRBV9 with TRBJ1-2; 7 bases map to TRBD1. The sample consisted of PBMCs. The TCR was taken from a male donor in good health and CMV-seronegative. The CDR3 protein is CASSVAGGGYTF. Written as DNA, the CDR3 is TGTGCCAGCAGCGTAGCAGGGGGTGGCTACACCTTC.